These 5 T cell receptor beta chains were all obtained from the same sample, sequenced in a study of identical twins. TCRdb ran MiXCR on the 5' RACE reads and lists one entry per CDR3 protein. Among 450,000 or so distinct CDR3 sequences, around an eighth were seen once, and the ten largest hold about 0.94%. The data also belong to a second study, concerning yellow fever vaccine responses in identical twins.

Sequencing was carried out using CD4+ T cells sorted from blood. These receptors were collected from a woman under 30 in good health.

This clonotype was seen a handful of times. This sequence joins TRBV30 and TRBJ2-1; either TRBD1 or TRBD2 may fit D (6 bases each). From germline, CDR1 is GTSNPN and CDR2 SVGIG (reference sequence). This CDR3 has 15 residues. Trimming took 2 bases from V and 8 from J, leaving 19 bases between them. CDR3 amino acids: CAWSPGRGGRDEQFF. CDR3 DNA: TGTGCCTGGAGTCCCGGCAGGGGAGGTCGGGATGAGCAGTTCTTC.

A few counts support this clonotype. This sequence joins TRBV3-1 and TRBJ2-5; 7 bases are a match to TRBD2. CDR1 and CDR2 (germline): LGHDT, YNNKEL (reference sequence). The V and J ends lost 7 bases and 2 bases, in that order; junction bases with no gene match: 13. CDR3 length equals 16 residues. The DNA of the CDR3 is TGTGCCAGCATAGACCGAGGACTAGGGGATCAAGAGACCCAGTACTTC. It is translated as CASIDRGLGDQETQYF.

This clonotype was detected only a few times. The genes are TRBV5-1 and TRBJ1-2; D is undetermined. The CDR3 is 15 amino acids. Per germline, CDR1 SGHRS and CDR2 YFSETQ. V lost 1 base, J lost 3 bases, and 13 bases lay in between. The CDR3 DNA reads TGCGCCAGCAGCTTGAGCCCCTTTATCGACTATGGCTACACCTTC. Its translation is CASSLSPFIDYGYTF.

This clonotype was observed a handful of times. The V call is TRBV20-1, the J call TRBJ2-5; D not resolved. CDR1 is DFQATT and CDR2 is SNEGSKA in the germline V gene (reference sequence). The CDR3 consists of 14 residues. V lost 3 bases to trimming and J lost 5 bases, with 16 bases between them. Written as DNA, the CDR3 is TGCAGTGCTAGCCTGGAAGCCAGAATGGAGACCCAGTACTTC. The encoded protein is CSASLEARMETQYF.

A few counts support this clonotype. This chain joins TRBV6-1 and TRBJ2-2; 9 nucleotides align to TRBD2. Germline V CDR1 and CDR2: MNHNS, SASEGT. The CDR3 has 16 amino acids. V dropped 6 bases and J dropped 1; count of bases not matched to a gene: 6. In DNA, the CDR3 is TGTGCCAGCAGGAAGACTAGCGGATTGAACACCGGGGAGCTGTTTTTT. It specifies CASRKTSGLNTGELFF.